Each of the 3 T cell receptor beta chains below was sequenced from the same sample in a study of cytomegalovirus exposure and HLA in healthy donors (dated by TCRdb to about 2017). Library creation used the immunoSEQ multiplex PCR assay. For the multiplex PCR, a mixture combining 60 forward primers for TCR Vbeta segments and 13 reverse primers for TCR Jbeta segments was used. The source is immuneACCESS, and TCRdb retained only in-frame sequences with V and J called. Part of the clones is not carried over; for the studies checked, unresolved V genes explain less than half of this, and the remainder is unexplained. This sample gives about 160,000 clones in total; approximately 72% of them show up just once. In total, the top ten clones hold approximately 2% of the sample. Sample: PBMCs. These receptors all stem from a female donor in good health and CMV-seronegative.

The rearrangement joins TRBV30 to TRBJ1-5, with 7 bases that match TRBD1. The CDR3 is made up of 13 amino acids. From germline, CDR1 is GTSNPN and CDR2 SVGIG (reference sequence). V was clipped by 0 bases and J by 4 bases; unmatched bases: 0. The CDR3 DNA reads TGTGCCTGGAGTGTGACAGGGAATCAGCCCCAGCATTTT. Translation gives CAWSVTGNQPQHF.

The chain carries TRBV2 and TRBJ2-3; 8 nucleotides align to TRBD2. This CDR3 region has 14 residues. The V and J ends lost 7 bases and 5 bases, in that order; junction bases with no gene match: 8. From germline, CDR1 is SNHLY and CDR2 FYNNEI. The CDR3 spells CASKALAVVDTQYF. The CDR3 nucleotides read TGTGCCAGCAAGGCACTAGCGGTCGTAGATACGCAGTATTTT.

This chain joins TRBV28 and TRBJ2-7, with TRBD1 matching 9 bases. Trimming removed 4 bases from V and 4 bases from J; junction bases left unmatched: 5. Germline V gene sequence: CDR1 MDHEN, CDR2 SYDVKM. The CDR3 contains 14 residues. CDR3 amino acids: CASSSTGQGYEQYF. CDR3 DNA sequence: TGTGCCAGCAGTTCGACGGGACAGGGTTACGAGCAGTACTTC.